One sample yielded the 22 T cell receptor beta chains listed below, sequenced in a study of STAT3 mutations in large granular lymphocyte leukemia. Study outcomes and limitations: Every T-LGLL patient had at least one immunodominant TCRbeta clonotype.

TCRdb's table, derived via immunoSEQ multiplex PCR, lists solely in-frame clones and lacks some. The data contain 1,100 or so clones, around a third of them singletons. These receptors are not linked to any known antigen. The sample was PBMCs. Receptor source: a human donor with T large granular lymphocyte leukemia. Some clones in this sample may be carry-over from other donors' samples.

This clone was detected a few times. J is TRBJ2-7 and V is TRBV5-1, with 11 bases lining up with TRBD2. The junction had 7 bases not matched to a gene; V was cut back by 6 bases and J by 2 bases. The CDR3 is 15 amino acids. Germline V gene data show CDR1 as SGHRS and CDR2 as YFSETQ. CDR3 in amino acids: CASNKGTSGTYEQYF. In DNA form, the CDR3 reads TGCGCCAGCAACAAGGGGACTAGCGGCACCTACGAGCAGTACTTC.

CDR3 nucleotide sequence: TGTGCCAGCAGCCGACTCCGGGACAGGGTTGTACAGCCCCAGCATTTT. Protein sequence: CASSRLRDRVVQPQHF. This sequence joins TRBV14 and TRBJ1-5; 9 nucleotides align to TRBD1. The germline CDR1 and CDR2 sequences are SGHDN and FVKESK. The CDR3 spans 16 residues. Trimming took 4 bases from V and 7 from J; bases not matched to a gene: 11.

The chain combines TRBV30 with TRBJ1-2; tentative D call: TRBD1 (6 bases). CDR1 and CDR2 (germline): GTSNPN, SVGIG (reference sequence). V dropped 5 bases and J dropped 10 bases, with 17 bases sitting between them. The CDR3 has 12 residues. CDR3 nucleotides: TGTGCCTGGGACCCTGGACAGCTTTCCTACACCTTC. This codes for CAWDPGQLSYTF.

V is TRBV4-3 and J is TRBJ2-1; TRBD2 matches 12 bases. The germline V gene has CDR1 LGHNA and CDR2 YSLEER. J gave up 5 bases and V 1 base, and 12 bases lay outside the gene matches. The CDR3 runs to 19 residues. The CDR3, as DNA: TGCGCCAGCAGCCAAGCTCGACTAGCGGGAGTAAGACTTGACAATGAGCAGTTCTTC. Its protein product is CASSQARLAGVRLDNEQFF.

This clone occurred a few times. The chain uses TRBV6-1 and TRBJ1-5; 8 nucleotides line up with TRBD1. Germline trimming cut 4 bases from V and 5 bases from J; bases unmatched to any gene: 7. From germline, CDR1 is MNHNS and CDR2 SASEGT. This CDR3 has 15 residues. The DNA for the CDR3 is TGTGCCAGCAGTGGACGGGACAGGAGTGATCAGCCCCAGCATTTT. Translating gives CASSGRDRSDQPQHF.

The chain links TRBV11-3 to TRBJ2-3; D is unclear. Trimming pared 5 bases from V and 2 bases from J, leaving 14 bases between. The CDR3 consists of 15 residues. Germline CDR1 and CDR2: SGHNT and YENEEA. In DNA, the CDR3 is TGTGCCAGCAGCCCACGGCGGCGTCCCACAGATACGCAGTATTTT. Translated, it gives CASSPRRRPTDTQYF.

This clone is termed large. This chain connects TRBV5-5 to TRBJ2-6; D is undetermined. V was pared by 2 bases and J by 4 bases, with 22 bases between. Germline V CDR1 and CDR2: SGHKS, YYEKEE (reference sequence). The CDR3 consists of 19 residues. In DNA, the CDR3 is TGTGCCAGCAGCTTTGGCGCGGCCCAGACCCCGGCAGGGGCCAACGTCCTGACTTTC. It codes for CASSFGAAQTPAGANVLTF.

This clone is hyperexpanded (1% or more) in the sample. V usage is TRBV5-1 and J usage is TRBJ2-7, with D maybe TRBD2 (6 bases). Deletions cut 0 bases from V and 4 bases from J, with 14 bases between. The CDR3 covers 15 residues. Germline V lookup: CDR1 SGHRS, CDR2 YFSETQ. The CDR3 DNA reads TGCGCCAGCAGCTTGGGGTGGGACTTCGGGTACGAGCAGTACTTC. This gives the protein CASSLGWDFGYEQYF.

This clone was seen more than once but under ten times. The rearrangement uses TRBV5-1 and TRBJ1-2; D is undetermined. The CDR3 spans 13 residues. Germline V gives CDR1 SGHRS, CDR2 YFSETQ. Trimming removed 4 bases at V and 7 bases at J, with 14 bases between. The chain's CDR3 is CASSPDQSSGYTF. The CDR3 bases are TGCGCCAGCAGCCCGGACCAGAGTTCTGGCTACACCTTC.

This sequence joins TRBV7-2 and TRBJ1-2; TRBD1 agrees at 10 bases. Looked up from germline, CDR1 is SGHTA and CDR2 is FQGNSA. The CDR3 contains 14 residues. V shed 3 bases and J 8 bases; nucleotides not matched to a gene: 6. Written as DNA, the CDR3 is TGTGCCAGCAGCTTCGGACAGGGGGACTTGGGCTACACCTTC. It yields the protein CASSFGQGDLGYTF.

The rearrangement uses TRBV25-1 and TRBJ2-7, with D possibly being TRBD1 (6 bases). CDR1 and CDR2 (germline): MGHDK, SYGVNS. V shed 4 bases and J shed 0 bases, with 19 bases lying between them. The CDR3 loop spans 17 amino acids. For the CDR3, the DNA is TGTGCCAGCAGTGGCACAGGGATCGGCGTTACCTCCTACGAGCAGTACTTC. Its translation is CASSGTGIGVTSYEQYF.

This clone turned up a few times. The chain combines TRBV5-1 with TRBJ2-5, with 8 bases that match TRBD1. The CDR3 covers 14 residues. Trimming removed 0 bases from V and 4 bases from J; junction bases left unmatched: 2. Germline values: CDR1 SGHRS, CDR2 YFSETQ. This CDR3 is CASSLDRGTETQYF. The CDR3 DNA follows: TGCGCCAGCAGCTTGGACAGGGGGACAGAGACCCAGTACTTC.

This clone was recorded once. V is TRBV29-1 and J is TRBJ2-7; 12 bases line up with TRBD1. The ends lost 6 bases at V and 0 bases at J; junction bases unmatched: 9. The CDR3 loop spans 16 amino acids. CDR1 and CDR2 (germline): SQVTM, ANQGSEA. As DNA, the CDR3 is TGCAGCGTCGGGGACAGGGGGCTAGGGGGCTCCTACGAGCAGTACTTC. It yields the protein CSVGDRGLGGSYEQYF.

This rearrangement joins TRBV7-9 to TRBJ1-5; D gene ambiguous. Germline lookup yields CDR1 SEHNR and CDR2 FQNEAQ (reference sequence). The CDR3 has 14 amino acids. Trimming took off 2 bases at V and 3 bases at J, with 8 bases between the two ends. The CDR3, as DNA: TGTGCCAGCAGCTTATCTGGGAACAATCAGCCCCAGCATTTT. It specifies CASSLSGNNQPQHF.

This chain connects TRBV5-4 to TRBJ2-3; possibly TRBD1 for D (6 bases). The V gene lost 1 base and the J gene lost 6 bases, with 15 bases spanning the gap. The CDR3 length is 15 residues. Germline loops: CDR1 SGHNT, CDR2 YYREEE (reference sequence). The CDR3, as DNA: TGTGCCAGCAGCTTGCCAGGGGCGGAAGTTGATACGCAGTATTTT. It translates to CASSLPGAEVDTQYF.

CDR3 region: CASSPPVEDRGNYGYTF. In nucleotides, the CDR3 is TGTGCCAGCTCACCCCCAGTCGAAGACAGGGGTAACTATGGCTACACCTTC. This chain links TRBV18 with TRBJ1-2; 8 bases line up with TRBD1. CDR3 size: 17 residues. Germline lookup yields CDR1 KGHSH and CDR2 LQKENI. V trimming: 3 bases; J trimming: 1 base; junction bases outside the gene matches: 10.

In its sample, this clone was seen a few times. The gene calls are TRBV30 and TRBJ1-2; 9 bases match TRBD1. CDR1 GTSNPN and CDR2 SVGIG come from the germline V gene (reference sequence). The J segment lost 9 bases and the V segment lost 3 bases, leaving 11 bases of the junction unmatched. This CDR3 has 14 amino acids. CDR3 sequence: CAWSKTGTGTSYTF. CDR3 nucleotides: TGTGCCTGGAGCAAGACCGGGACAGGGACGAGCTACACCTTC.

The chain has TRBV5-5 and TRBJ1-2, with D unclear. The CDR3 has 12 amino acids. Germline V gene lookup returns CDR1 SGHKS and CDR2 YYEKEE (reference sequence). Trimming stripped 2 bases from V and 3 bases from J, with 5 bases between. In nucleotides, the CDR3 is TGTGCCAGCAGCTTCGATTACTATGGCTACACCTTC. Its protein is CASSFDYYGYTF. The variable domain in full, with the rest retrieved from reference TRBV5-5 and TRBJ1-2, is DAGVTQSPTHLIKTRGQQVTLRCSPISGHKSVSWYQQVLGQGPQFIFQYYEKEERGRGNFPDRFSARQFPNYSSELNVNALLLGDSALYLCASSFDYYGYTFGSGTRLTVV.

The rearrangement links TRBV18 to TRBJ2-7; 10 bases map to TRBD1. V dropped 3 bases and J dropped 5; count of bases not matched to a gene: 1. The CDR3 runs to 13 residues. Germline assignment: CDR1 KGHSH and CDR2 LQKENI. CDR3 bases: TGTGCCAGCTCACCGACAGGGGGCCACGAGCAGTACTTC. It codes for CASSPTGGHEQYF.

In nucleotides, the CDR3 is TGTGCCAGCAGCTTAGCCAGTGAAGCTTTCTTT. Protein product: CASSLASEAFF. The V gene is TRBV7-2, the J gene TRBJ1-1; D remains ambiguous. Trimming cost V 0 bases and J 7 bases, with 3 bases left between them. The CDR3 length is 11 residues. CDR1 and CDR2 from the germline V gene are SGHTA and FQGNSA.

This sequence joins TRBV5-6 and TRBJ2-4, with unresolved D. The CDR3 covers 11 residues. The germline gives CDR1 SGHDT, CDR2 YYEEEE. Trimming took 0 bases from V and 7 from J, leaving 2 bases between them. CDR3 region: CASSLENIQYF. In DNA, the CDR3 is TGTGCCAGCAGCTTGGAGAACATTCAGTACTTC.

The V and J genes are TRBV5-1 and TRBJ1-5; D might be TRBD1 (5 bases). CDR3 length equals 13 residues. The V end lost 1 base, the J end lost 7 bases, and 9 bases lay between the germline ends. Germline values: CDR1 SGHRS, CDR2 YFSETQ. CDR3 protein: CASSLSGEQPQHF. The CDR3 DNA reads TGCGCCAGCAGCTTGTCGGGGGAACAGCCCCAGCATTTT.